This T cell receptor (beta chain) was retrieved from a study of control samples from healthy donors and cancer patients (dated by TCRdb to 2018 to 2020). Its CDR3 holds 15 amino acids, cysteine through phenylalanine. Only the CDR3 portion is preserved as DNA: 45 bases, with reading frame beginning at the first base. The germline V gene (reference sequence) yields SGHNT for CDR1 and YYREEE for CDR2. V is clipped by 5 bases and J by 2 bases, and the sequence between their germline boundaries is 14 bases long. The receptor library was made with the immunoSEQ multiplex PCR assay. The source is immuneACCESS, and TCRdb retained only in-frame sequences with V and J called. Part of the clones is not carried over; for the studies checked, unresolved V genes explain less than half of this, and the remainder is unexplained. The sample records some 120,000 clones, 85% to 95% of which are singletons. 3.6% of the sample lies in the top ten.

Note on this clone: The antigen it binds to is not known. There are no base qualities to consult, and no much larger clone falls within one base.

Source material: blood. The sequence links TRBV5-4 to TRBJ1-3, with the D gene not clear enough to name. The receptor's source is a man between 25 and 39 years old in good health. The CDR3: CASSQTDAPGNTIYF. The nucleotides read TGTGCCAGCAGTCAGACGGACGCCCCTGGAAACACCATATATTTT.